One sample yielded the 23 T cell receptor beta chains listed below, sequenced in a study of T-cell reconstitution after alpha-beta-depleted transplantation in children. Preparation of the TCRbeta library involved a method that used unique molecular identifiers. TCRdb re-derived calls from the PCR reads in MiXCR, one entry per CDR3 protein. The sample holds 120,000 to 150,000 distinct CDR3 sequences, around 9% seen once. The sample consisted of PBMCs, mostly from graft donor cells, taken 180 days after TCRalphabeta/CD19-depleted stem cell transplant. The receptors originated from a female patient aged 2-10 years who had a stem cell transplant for congenital amegakaryocytic thrombocytopenia, so the T cells may come from the graft donor.

This clonotype was observed at least ten times. The chain uses TRBV20-1 and TRBJ1-5; 9 bases map to TRBD1. The CDR3 consists of 14 residues. Germline CDR1 DFQATT, CDR2 SNEGSKA (reference sequence). J was trimmed by 2 bases and V by 3 bases; bases with no gene match: 2. DNA for the CDR3: TGCAGTGCTAGGGGACAGGGTGGCAATCAGCCCCAGCATTTT. It is translated as CSARGQGGNQPQHF.

The V call is TRBV20-1, the J call TRBJ1-6, with D uncertain. The germline CDR1 and CDR2 sequences are DFQATT and SNEGSKA (reference sequence). The CDR3 runs 12 residues. Trimming stripped 2 bases from V and 7 bases from J, with 6 bases between. The CDR3 region is CSARQANSPLHF. CDR3 DNA sequence: TGCAGTGCTAGACAGGCCAATTCACCCCTCCACTTT.

This clonotype was detected ten times or more. This chain links TRBV12-3 or TRBV12-4 with TRBJ2-6; D not resolved. V lost 6 bases and J 2 bases, leaving 5 bases between the germline ends. The CDR3 has 13 amino acids. CDR3 loop: CASRLAGANVLTF. DNA for the CDR3: TGTGCCAGCAGGCTAGCTGGGGCCAACGTCCTGACTTTC.

This clonotype was found many times. In DNA, the CDR3 is TGTGCCAGCAGTTTAGGGGGGGCGCCTCAGCCCCAGCATTTT. It codes for CASSLGGAPQPQHF. The V and J genes are TRBV27 and TRBJ1-5, with a tentative D call TRBD1 (6 bases). Trimming cost V 2 bases and J 6 bases, with 11 bases left between them. Germline V lookup: CDR1 MNHEY, CDR2 SMNVEV (reference sequence). This CDR3 comprises 14 residues.

This clonotype was recorded many times. The chain is built from TRBV7-2 and TRBJ2-7; D is ambiguous. In germline, CDR1 is SGHTA, CDR2 FQGNSA. V shed 5 bases and J shed 4 bases, with 12 bases lying between them. The CDR3 is 13 residues long. Written as DNA, the CDR3 is TGTGCCAGCAGCCGCCTTCCGGGTTACGAGCAGTACTTC. Amino acids: CASSRLPGYEQYF.

The genes are TRBV3-1 and TRBJ1-3, with a weak D call TRBD1 (5 bases). The CDR3 is 14 amino acids. V lost 3 bases and J 4 bases, leaving 10 bases between the germline ends. Germline CDR1 is LGHDT and CDR2 is YNNKEL (reference sequence). CDR3 sequence: CASSHRVAGNTIYF. Written as DNA, the CDR3 is TGTGCCAGCAGCCACAGGGTAGCCGGAAACACCATATATTTT. The whole variable domain, remainder taken from reference TRBV3-1 and TRBJ1-3, is DTAVSQTPKYLVTQMGNDKSIKCEQNLGHDTMYWYKQDSKKFLKIMFSYNNKELIINETVPNRFSPKSPDKAHLNLHINSLELGDSAVYFCASSHRVAGNTIYFGEGSWLTVV.

J is TRBJ2-3 and V is TRBV20-1; TRBD1 aligns across 7 bases. The V gene's germline CDR1 is DFQATT and CDR2 SNEGSKA (reference sequence). CDR3 length: 13 residues. CDR3 sequence (DNA): TGCAGCTGGACAGGCCTTAGCACAGATACGCAGTATTTT. It translates to CSWTGLSTDTQYF.

This clonotype was detected many times. The rearrangement uses TRBV5-1 and TRBJ1-4; no clear D gene. Germline loops: CDR1 SGHRS, CDR2 YFSETQ. The CDR3 spans 14 residues. The V end was cut by 1 base, the J end by 4 bases, with 8 bases between. This CDR3 reads CASSLTDGNEKLFF. DNA of the CDR3: TGCGCCAGCAGCTTGACGGACGGTAATGAAAAACTGTTTTTT.

This clonotype was recorded a few times. V and J are TRBV14 and TRBJ1-5, with D tentatively TRBD1 (5 bases). Trimming left V 1 base short and J 3 bases short, with 16 bases between. The germline V gene encodes CDR1 SGHDN and CDR2 FVKESK. The CDR3 is made up of 17 amino acids. The CDR3 is CASSQGGGNPHNQPQHF. The DNA for the CDR3 is TGTGCCAGCAGCCAAGGGGGGGGGAACCCCCACAATCAGCCCCAGCATTTT.

This clonotype was counted many times. The DNA of the CDR3 is TGCAGTGCAGTCGGGACTAGCTCCTACGAGCAGTACTTC. Translation: CSAVGTSSYEQYF. J is TRBJ2-7 and V is TRBV20-1; 8 bases are shared with TRBD2. The CDR3 totals 13 residues. Per germline, CDR1 DFQATT and CDR2 SNEGSKA (reference sequence). The trim removed 6 bases at V and 0 bases at J, leaving 4 bases unmatched.

This clonotype was picked up a small number of times. In DNA form, the CDR3 reads TGTGCCATCAGTGAGATTCAACGAGCAGAATCCCACGAGCAGTACTTC. Translating it yields CAISEIQRAESHEQYF. The rearrangement uses TRBV10-3 and TRBJ2-7; D unclear. Germline V CDR1 and CDR2: ENHRY, SYGVKD. The CDR3 runs to 16 residues. V shed 2 bases and J shed 5 bases, with 19 bases lying between them.

This clonotype was seen a handful of times. The chain links TRBV20-1 to TRBJ2-7; TRBD2 matches 16 bases. The CDR3 has 14 residues. Losses at the gene ends were 4 bases for V and 7 bases for J; bases not matched to a gene: 4. CDR1 and CDR2 from the germline V gene are DFQATT and SNEGSKA (reference sequence). The CDR3 sequence: CSANPGLAGGEQYF. The CDR3 bases are TGCAGTGCTAACCCGGGACTAGCGGGAGGGGAGCAGTACTTC.

This clonotype was observed many times. V gene TRBV6-2 or TRBV6-3 combines with J gene TRBJ2-7, with a tentative D call TRBD1 (6 bases). Trimming pared 10 bases from V and 1 base from J, leaving 23 bases between. The CDR3 is 16 residues long. Germline CDR1 MNHEY, CDR2 SVGEGT. DNA for the CDR3: TGTGCCACCACCTCCTCGGGGACAAGGATGTCCTACGAGCAGTACTTC. Its translation is CATTSSGTRMSYEQYF.

There are a few counts of this clonotype. The gene calls are TRBV20-1 and TRBJ2-3; D not certain. This CDR3 is built from 12 residues. CDR1 and CDR2 (germline): DFQATT, SNEGSKA (reference sequence). V was shortened by 3 bases and J by 1 base, with 5 bases between the two germline ends. CDR3 in amino acids: CSARDGTDTQYF. As DNA, the CDR3 is TGCAGTGCTAGGGACGGCACAGATACGCAGTATTTT.

This clonotype is medium-sized. The chain uses TRBV5-1 and TRBJ2-1, with TRBD2 matching 12 bases. Germline V gives CDR1 SGHRS, CDR2 YFSETQ. The ends lost 1 base at V and 4 bases at J; junction bases unmatched: 3. The CDR3 sequence is 16 residues long. The chain's CDR3 is CASSLILAGGYNEQFF. CDR3 nucleotide sequence: TGCGCCAGCAGCTTGATACTAGCGGGGGGTTACAATGAGCAGTTCTTC.

This clonotype came up many times. The chain is built from TRBV5-1 and TRBJ2-1; 11 positions match TRBD2. The CDR3 loop spans 15 amino acids. Germline trimming cut 4 bases from V and 8 bases from J; bases unmatched to any gene: 8. Looked up from germline, CDR1 is SGHRS and CDR2 is YFSETQ. CDR3 coding DNA: TGCGCCAGCAGCCCGTTGACTAGCGGGATGGATGAGCAGTTCTTC. This gives the protein CASSPLTSGMDEQFF.

This clonotype was counted many times. This rearrangement joins TRBV20-1 to TRBJ2-7; 12 positions match TRBD2. The germline gives CDR1 DFQATT, CDR2 SNEGSKA (reference sequence). The CDR3 spans 16 residues. J lost 7 bases, V lost 1 base, and 11 bases had no gene match. The CDR3 region is CSARVSRLAGGLEQYF. The CDR3, as DNA: TGCAGTGCTAGAGTTTCCAGGCTAGCGGGAGGGCTAGAGCAGTACTTC.

This clonotype was seen at least ten times. The rearrangement links TRBV4-1 to TRBJ2-7; 11 nucleotides agree with TRBD2. V gave up 5 bases and J gave up 3 bases; unmatched junction bases: 15. The CDR3 is 18 amino acids. Germline assignment: CDR1 MGHRA and CDR2 YSYEKL. Here the CDR3 reads CASSSYLAGGLVVYEQYF. Here the CDR3 DNA reads TGCGCCAGCAGCTCCTATCTAGCGGGGGGCCTAGTTGTCTACGAGCAGTACTTC.

This clonotype was seen at least ten times. The chain has TRBV3-1 and TRBJ1-3; D not resolved. The germline V and J ends were trimmed by 0 bases and 0 bases, with 15 bases remaining between them. The germline CDR1 and CDR2 sequences are LGHDT and YNNKEL (reference sequence). The CDR3 sequence is 18 residues long. The CDR3 loop reads CASSQDLSGRFSGNTIYF. The CDR3 DNA sequence: TGTGCCAGCAGCCAAGATTTAAGTGGGAGGTTCTCTGGAAACACCATATATTTT.

The table lists this clonotype with many counts. This sequence joins TRBV28 and TRBJ2-7, with a possible D match to TRBD1 (6 bases). The V end was cut by 7 bases, the J end by 5 bases, with 18 bases between. This CDR3 has 14 residues. Germline V gene lookup returns CDR1 MDHEN and CDR2 SYDVKM. CDR3 in DNA: TGTGCCAGCACTAGTGAGGGGGTATGGAACGAGCAGTACTTC. Protein product: CASTSEGVWNEQYF.

Ten or more counts support this clonotype. The V call is TRBV20-1, the J call TRBJ2-3; 9 bases are a match to TRBD2. This CDR3 spans 14 amino acids. Trimming at V came to 0 bases and at J to 4 bases, leaving 2 bases not matched to a gene. Germline assignment: CDR1 DFQATT and CDR2 SNEGSKA (reference sequence). CDR3 coding DNA: TGCAGTGCTAGAGATAGCGGGAGCCCAGATACGCAGTATTTT. Its protein product is CSARDSGSPDTQYF.

This clonotype appeared many times. The gene calls are TRBV28 and TRBJ2-3; 10 bases match TRBD2. The germline V gene encodes CDR1 MDHEN and CDR2 SYDVKM. V lost 3 bases to trimming and J lost 3 bases; unmatched junction nucleotides: 3. The CDR3 consists of 15 residues. The CDR3 nucleotides read TGTGCCAGCAGTTTGGATAGCGGGAGGACAGATACGCAGTATTTT. It encodes CASSLDSGRTDTQYF. Full variable domain (remainder filled in from reference TRBV28 and TRBJ2-3): DVKVTQSSRYLVKRTGEKVFLECVQDMDHENMFWYRQDPGLGLRLIYFSYDVKMKEKGDIPEGYSVSREKKERFSLILESASTNQTSMYLCASSLDSGRTDTQYFGPGTRLTVL.

In this sample, this clonotype turned up many times. The V gene is TRBV11-2, the J gene TRBJ2-2, with D possibly being TRBD1 (5 bases). Trimming left V 4 bases short and J 8 bases short, with 8 bases between. The CDR3 length is 12 residues. Germline values: CDR1 SGHAT, CDR2 FQNNGV. DNA for the CDR3: TGTGCCAGCAGCTACTACAGGGGGGAGCTGTTTTTT. Encoded protein: CASSYYRGELFF.